This TCR beta chain was sequenced for a study of tumor and adjacent non-tumor tissue in lung cancer. This clonotype was seen more than once but under ten times. Just one base apart from a much larger clone, this may be a read error. No conserved phenylalanine or tryptophan ends this CDR3, so it is likely a read error. The CDR3 is 15 amino acids. V was trimmed by 0 bases and J by 7 bases, leaving 10 bases between them. CDR1 and CDR2 from the germline V gene are MNHNS and SASEGT. This sample's RNA came from whole unsorted tissue. More than 3 cm separated this lung sample from the edge of the tumor. TCRbeta libraries were built with three rounds of nested PCR, modified from ARM-PCR. TCRdb analysed the multiplex PCR reads with MiXCR anew, one entry per CDR3 protein. The table lists over 100,000 distinct CDR3 sequences, 62% of them singletons, with around 19% in the top ten.

This TCR was recovered from a man in his sixties with non-small cell lung cancer. Sequencing used distant non-tumor lung tissue. The rearrangement joins TRBV6-1 to TRBJ1-6; no clear D gene. Here the CDR3 reads CASSEALGVNSPLHS. CDR3 DNA sequence: TGTGCCAGCAGTGAAGCGCTGGGCGTGAATTCACCCCTCCACTCT.